The source of this TCR beta chain is a study of blood T cell repertoires in COVID-19. Study background: Some COVID-19 samples were acute and others convalescent; all came from the United States, Italy and Spain. T cells, B-cell-depleted T cells, or PBMCs provided the cDNA or gDNA that served as material.

In terms of age and location, participants ranged from roughly 18 to 89 years and lived in about 25 US areas. Clones were read by immunoSEQ multiplex PCR, and TCRdb kept only the in-frame ones, dropping some. The profile shows some 250,000 clones, about 90% of them singletons. The ends were cut back, 7 bases at V and 1 base at J, with 16 bases in the middle. This CDR3 region has 15 residues. From germline, CDR1 is SNHLY and CDR2 FYNNEI. The sequenced material came from PBMCs or T cells enriched from blood (not recorded which). V gene TRBV2 combines with J gene TRBJ2-5; perhaps TRBD1 as D (5 bases). The sequence was obtained from a woman aged 40-49 years with acute COVID-19. CDR3 sequence reads: CASTIQGTPQETQYF. CDR3 nucleotide sequence: TGTGCCAGCACCATCCAGGGAACCCCCCAAGAGACCCAGTACTTC.